This paragraph reports one TCR beta chain. Its antigen is currently unknown. V lost 6 bases to trimming and J lost 2 bases, with 19 bases between them. The germline V gene has CDR1 SGHDN and CDR2 FVKESK. The CDR3 sequence is 16 residues long. TCR libraries were built in bulk with a published protocol and specific TCR primers. From the PCR reads, TCRdb called clonotypes with MiXCR, one entry per CDR3 protein. This sample has roughly 300,000 distinct CDR3 sequences; roughly 24% occur once, and the top ten carry about 0.74%. The record originates from a study of molecular identifiers for immune sequencing clone quantification. Study-level points and caveats: Sizes of highly expanded clones could be underestimated through identical TCRs sharing a barcode.

Sequenced material: naive CD8+ T cells from blood, with Jurkat cell RNA spiked in. Subset in this sample: FACS-sorted CD8+CD4-CCR7+CD45RA+ naive T cells. The chain carries TRBV14 and TRBJ1-2; a weak D match, TRBD1 (6 bases). The sequence was collected from a human donor in good health. Some libraries in this study had Jurkat cell RNA spiked in. Here the CDR3 DNA reads TGTGCCAGCAGTCATAGACCCATAGGGGGAAACTATGGCTACACCTTC. Its translation: CASSHRPIGGNYGYTF.